A selection of T cell receptor beta chains follows, all from one sample in a study of cytomegalovirus exposure and HLA in healthy donors. Only in-frame clones appear in the TCRdb table, and some are missing; sequencing was by immunoSEQ multiplex PCR. The sample lists some 250,000 clones; around 86% were seen once. The sample consisted of PBMCs. Receptors originate from a woman in her 30s in good health and CMV-seropositive. The CDR3 runs from the conserved cysteine through the conserved F or W. A D gene is named only where the DNA matches it firmly. Not all rows give a size; the values are once, few, many and, for expanded clones, a class.

abundance: -
v_gene: TRBV4-2
d_gene: -
j_gene: TRBJ2-1
CDR3nt: TGTGCCAGCAGCTACGGGAGTGATGGCGGTTACAATGAGCAGTTCTTC
CDR3aa: CASSYGSDGGYNEQFF

abundance: -
v_gene: TRBV9
d_gene: -
j_gene: TRBJ2-5
CDR3nt: TGTGCCAGCAGCGTGGGAGTGTACCAAGAGACCCAGTACTTC
CDR3aa: CASSVGVYQETQYF

abundance: -
v_gene: TRBV6-5
d_gene: -
j_gene: TRBJ2-7
CDR3nt: TGTGCCAGCCACAGGAGCGGGCTATTTTCCTACGAGCAGTACTTC
CDR3aa: CASHRSGLFSYEQYF

abundance: -
v_gene: TRBV29-1
d_gene: -
j_gene: TRBJ1-2
CDR3nt: TGCAGCGTTGAATCTGGGGCGGCCTATGGCTACACCTTC
CDR3aa: CSVESGAAYGYTF

abundance: -
v_gene: TRBV11-3
d_gene: TRBD1
j_gene: TRBJ1-2
CDR3nt: TGTGCCAGCAGCGCCCGGGACAGTGGGGGGTATGGCTACACCTTC
CDR3aa: CASSARDSGGYGYTF

abundance: -
v_gene: TRBV5-1
d_gene: -
j_gene: TRBJ2-7
CDR3nt: TGCGCCAGCAGCTTGGGGACAAATAACTACGAGCAGTACTTC
CDR3aa: CASSLGTNNYEQYF

abundance: few
v_gene: TRBV30
d_gene: TRBD2
j_gene: TRBJ2-5
CDR3nt: TGTGCCTCGGCGGGGGGCCCAGAGACCCAGTACTTC
CDR3aa: CASAGGPETQYF

abundance: -
v_gene: TRBV14
d_gene: TRBD1
j_gene: TRBJ2-1
CDR3nt: TGTGCCAGCAGCCCTAAACAGGGGGCGAAGGTTGATGAGCAGTTCTTC
CDR3aa: CASSPKQGAKVDEQFF

abundance: -
v_gene: TRBV7-9
d_gene: TRBD1
j_gene: TRBJ2-2
CDR3nt: TGTGCCAGCAGCCTTCCCGGGACAGCCAAGACCGGGGAGCTGTTTTTT
CDR3aa: CASSLPGTAKTGELFF

abundance: -
v_gene: TRBV5-1
d_gene: -
j_gene: TRBJ2-1
CDR3nt: TGCGCCAGCAGCTTGGGCGGCGGCCCCTACAATGAGCAGTTCTTC
CDR3aa: CASSLGGGPYNEQFF

abundance: -
v_gene: TRBV6-5
d_gene: -
j_gene: TRBJ2-1
CDR3nt: TGTGCCAGCAGTTACTCTTTGGGCGAATCCTACAATGAGCAGTTCTTC
CDR3aa: CASSYSLGESYNEQFF

abundance: many
v_gene: TRBV21-1
d_gene: -
j_gene: TRBJ2-1
CDR3nt: TGTGCCAGCAGCAAAGTAGTTAGCGGGAAGATCGATGAGCAGTTCTTC
CDR3aa: CASSKVVSGKIDEQFF

abundance: once
v_gene: TRBV10-3
d_gene: TRBD1
j_gene: TRBJ2-3
CDR3nt: TGTGCCATCATGGGACAGGGAGGCGGGAGCGGGCAGTATTTT
CDR3aa: CAIMGQGGGSGQYF

abundance: -
v_gene: TRBV27
d_gene: -
j_gene: TRBJ2-3
CDR3nt: TGTGCCAGCAGAGAACAACAGGGACGCACAGATACGCAGTATTTT
CDR3aa: CASREQQGRTDTQYF

abundance: once
v_gene: TRBV4-2
d_gene: -
j_gene: TRBJ2-1
CDR3nt: TGTGCCAGCAGTCGTCGGACAAAGGGATCCTACAATGAGCAGTTCTTC
CDR3aa: CASSRRTKGSYNEQFF

abundance: -
v_gene: TRBV29-1
d_gene: -
j_gene: TRBJ1-4
CDR3nt: TGCAGCGTTGTGGACAGCGCGACTAATGAAAAACTGTTTTTT
CDR3aa: CSVVDSATNEKLFF

abundance: -
v_gene: TRBV5-1
d_gene: TRBD2
j_gene: TRBJ2-1
CDR3nt: TGCGCCAGCAGCCCGAACGAGACTAGCGGGAGTAACAGGGATGAGCAGTTCTTC
CDR3aa: CASSPNETSGSNRDEQFF

abundance: few
v_gene: TRBV6-1
d_gene: -
j_gene: TRBJ2-2
CDR3nt: TGTGCCAGCAGTGCAAGGGGAAACACCGGGGAGCTGTTTTTT
CDR3aa: CASSARGNTGELFF

abundance: -
v_gene: TRBV5-6
d_gene: -
j_gene: TRBJ1-2
CDR3nt: TGTGCCAGCAGCTTGGCCGGGACAATTAATGGCTACACCTTC
CDR3aa: CASSLAGTINGYTF

abundance: -
v_gene: TRBV11-2
d_gene: TRBD1
j_gene: TRBJ2-1
CDR3nt: TGTGCCAGCAGCCCGGACAGGGGAGGGGGAAGAGGCTACAATGAGCAGTTCTTC
CDR3aa: CASSPDRGGGRGYNEQFF

abundance: once
v_gene: TRBV4-2
d_gene: TRBD1
j_gene: TRBJ2-3
CDR3nt: TGTGCCAGCAGCCAGGCGGGACAGGGGTCAGATACGCAGTATTTT
CDR3aa: CASSQAGQGSDTQYF

abundance: -
v_gene: TRBV6-5
d_gene: -
j_gene: TRBJ2-7
CDR3nt: TGTGCCAGCAGTTACCAGGGGCCCTACGAGCAGTACTTC
CDR3aa: CASSYQGPYEQYF

abundance: -
v_gene: TRBV7-7
d_gene: -
j_gene: TRBJ2-7
CDR3nt: TGTGCCAGCAGCGCAAATACGAAAAAAAGAAAGAAATCCCTAACCTACGAGCAGTACTTC
CDR3aa: CASSANTKKRKKSLTYEQYF

abundance: once
v_gene: TRBV15
d_gene: TRBD1
j_gene: TRBJ2-5
CDR3nt: TGTGCCACCAGCAGAGATGCGGGGACAGGGTCGGTGACCCAGTACTTC
CDR3aa: CATSRDAGTGSVTQYF

abundance: -
v_gene: TRBV18
d_gene: -
j_gene: TRBJ1-5
CDR3nt: TGTGCCAGCTCACCCGACTTTTTCAATCAGCCCCAGCATTTT
CDR3aa: CASSPDFFNQPQHF

abundance: -
v_gene: TRBV4-2
d_gene: -
j_gene: TRBJ1-2
CDR3nt: TGTGCCAGCAGCCAAGATCCCGGCGGGTATGGCTACACCTTC
CDR3aa: CASSQDPGGYGYTF

abundance: once
v_gene: TRBV7-8
d_gene: -
j_gene: TRBJ2-1
CDR3nt: TGTGCCAGCAGCTCCCACAGGGGGGGAGAGCAGTTCTTC
CDR3aa: CASSSHRGGEQFF

abundance: -
v_gene: TRBV25-1
d_gene: -
j_gene: TRBJ2-1
CDR3nt: TGTGCCAGCAGAATAGCGGTAAGCTCCTACAATGAGCAGTTCTTC
CDR3aa: CASRIAVSSYNEQFF

abundance: -
v_gene: TRBV27
d_gene: -
j_gene: TRBJ2-1
CDR3nt: TGTGCCAGCAGTACCGGAGGGAGCTCCTACAATGAGCAGTTCTTC
CDR3aa: CASSTGGSSYNEQFF

abundance: -
v_gene: TRBV10-3
d_gene: TRBD1
j_gene: TRBJ1-1
CDR3nt: TGTGCCATCAGGCCCTCGACAGGGGAAGTAGCTGAAGCTTTCTTT
CDR3aa: CAIRPSTGEVAEAFF

abundance: -
v_gene: TRBV20-1
d_gene: -
j_gene: TRBJ2-7
CDR3nt: TGCAGTGCTAGCGTGGGCCCCGAGCAGTACTTC
CDR3aa: CSASVGPEQYF

abundance: -
v_gene: TRBV27
d_gene: -
j_gene: TRBJ1-2
CDR3nt: TGTGCCAGCAGTTTTTGGGGGGACGGTGGCTACACCTTC
CDR3aa: CASSFWGDGGYTF

abundance: -
v_gene: TRBV15
d_gene: -
j_gene: TRBJ2-7
CDR3nt: TGTGCCACCAGCAGAGGGACCAGGGGCGGATACGAGCAGTACTTC
CDR3aa: CATSRGTRGGYEQYF

abundance: few
v_gene: TRBV25-1
d_gene: -
j_gene: TRBJ1-1
CDR3nt: TGTGCCAGCAGGGCAACAGGGTACACTGAAGCTTTCTTT
CDR3aa: CASRATGYTEAFF

abundance: -
v_gene: TRBV5-1
d_gene: -
j_gene: TRBJ1-2
CDR3nt: TGCGCCAGCAGCTTGGAAACCGGGTACGTGGGCTACACCTTC
CDR3aa: CASSLETGYVGYTF

abundance: -
v_gene: TRBV6-5
d_gene: -
j_gene: TRBJ1-3
CDR3nt: TGTGCCAGCAGTTCAACCGGCTCTGGAAACACCATATATTTT
CDR3aa: CASSSTGSGNTIYF

abundance: -
v_gene: TRBV25-1
d_gene: -
j_gene: TRBJ2-5
CDR3nt: TGTGCCAGCAGTGAGAGACAGGCGGAGACCCAGTACTTC
CDR3aa: CASSERQAETQYF

abundance: -
v_gene: TRBV12-5
d_gene: -
j_gene: TRBJ1-3
CDR3nt: TGTGCTAGTGGTGGCGGGACCCATGGAAACACCATATATTTT
CDR3aa: CASGGGTHGNTIYF

abundance: -
v_gene: TRBV27
d_gene: -
j_gene: TRBJ1-1
CDR3nt: TGTGCCAGCAGCTGGAGCAGGGGGAACACTGAAGCTTTCTTT
CDR3aa: CASSWSRGNTEAFF

abundance: few
v_gene: TRBV14
d_gene: -
j_gene: TRBJ1-2
CDR3nt: TGTGCCAGCAGCCAATTAGCGGACGCCGGAACTAACTATGGCTACACCTTC
CDR3aa: CASSQLADAGTNYGYTF

abundance: -
v_gene: TRBV19
d_gene: TRBD2
j_gene: TRBJ2-1
CDR3nt: TGTGCCAGTAGTGACAGCGGGAGGGCCTTGAATGAGCAGTTCTTC
CDR3aa: CASSDSGRALNEQFF

abundance: many
v_gene: TRBV20-1
d_gene: -
j_gene: TRBJ1-5
CDR3nt: TGCAGAGAGCAGGGGAATCAGCCCCAGCATTTT
CDR3aa: CREQGNQPQHF

abundance: few
v_gene: TRBV4-1
d_gene: -
j_gene: TRBJ2-7
CDR3nt: TGCGCCAGCAGCCAGGGCGCCTCCTACGAGCAGTACTTC
CDR3aa: CASSQGASYEQYF

abundance: -
v_gene: TRBV29-1
d_gene: TRBD1
j_gene: TRBJ1-2
CDR3nt: TGCAGCGTTGCCCCCCCTGGGACAGCCAACTATGGCTACACCTTC
CDR3aa: CSVAPPGTANYGYTF

abundance: -
v_gene: TRBV5-1
d_gene: TRBD1
j_gene: TRBJ1-2
CDR3nt: TGCGCCAGCAGACCTGGACAGGGCGACGTCTACACCTTC
CDR3aa: CASRPGQGDVYTF

abundance: -
v_gene: TRBV6-1
d_gene: TRBD1
j_gene: TRBJ2-2
CDR3nt: TGTGCCAGCAGGCCGCAGACAGGGTTCACCGGGGAGCTGTTTTTT
CDR3aa: CASRPQTGFTGELFF

abundance: once
v_gene: TRBV5-1
d_gene: TRBD2
j_gene: TRBJ2-7
CDR3nt: TGCGCCAGCAGCTTGACTAGCGGATCCTACGAGCAGTACTTC
CDR3aa: CASSLTSGSYEQYF

abundance: few
v_gene: TRBV28
d_gene: -
j_gene: TRBJ1-2
CDR3nt: TGTGCCAGCAGTTCGAGTCGACAATACTATGGCTACACCTTC
CDR3aa: CASSSSRQYYGYTF

abundance: -
v_gene: TRBV7-3
d_gene: -
j_gene: TRBJ2-3
CDR3nt: TGTGCCAGCAGCTTTGGGACTAGCACAGATACGCAGTATTTT
CDR3aa: CASSFGTSTDTQYF

abundance: -
v_gene: TRBV27
d_gene: -
j_gene: TRBJ1-2
CDR3nt: TGTGCCAGCTCTCAGTCGGAGAACTATGGCTACACCTTC
CDR3aa: CASSQSENYGYTF

abundance: -
v_gene: TRBV15
d_gene: TRBD2
j_gene: TRBJ2-6
CDR3nt: TGTGCCACCAGCGAAGAAGCGGGAGGGCCGGGTGGGGCCAACGTCCTGACTTTC
CDR3aa: CATSEEAGGPGGANVLTF

abundance: -
v_gene: TRBV2
d_gene: -
j_gene: TRBJ2-1
CDR3nt: TGTGCCAGCAATCCGAAGGGGTTTGAGCAGTTCTTC
CDR3aa: CASNPKGFEQFF

abundance: -
v_gene: TRBV4-1
d_gene: TRBD1
j_gene: TRBJ1-2
CDR3nt: TGCGCCAGCAGCGCAGCAGGGGGAAACTATGGCTACACCTTC
CDR3aa: CASSAAGGNYGYTF

abundance: -
v_gene: TRBV18
d_gene: TRBD2
j_gene: TRBJ2-2
CDR3nt: TGTGCCAGCTACCATAGCGGGAGACAGCACACCGGGGAGCTGTTTTTT
CDR3aa: CASYHSGRQHTGELFF

abundance: -
v_gene: TRBV19
d_gene: TRBD1
j_gene: TRBJ2-3
CDR3nt: TGTGCCAGTAGTCTTCAACCAGGGGGAGATACGCAGTATTTT
CDR3aa: CASSLQPGGDTQYF

abundance: -
v_gene: TRBV11-2
d_gene: -
j_gene: TRBJ2-1
CDR3nt: TGTGCCAGCAGCTTTACTAGCATACTCGATGAGCAGTTCTTC
CDR3aa: CASSFTSILDEQFF

abundance: -
v_gene: TRBV5-4
d_gene: -
j_gene: TRBJ1-2
CDR3nt: TGTGCCAGCAGCTCCAGGGCGAACTATGGCTACACCTTC
CDR3aa: CASSSRANYGYTF